These 2 T cell receptor beta chains were all obtained from the same sample, sequenced in a study of blood T cell repertoires in COVID-19. The data were produced by immunoSEQ multiplex PCR, yet TCRdb's version contains in-frame clones alone and is incomplete. This sample carries more than 110,000 clones, roughly 84% of them seen once, and the ten largest clones take about 5.5%. The specimen was PBMCs or T cells enriched from blood (not recorded which). These receptor sequences come from a man aged 35-49 years with acute COVID-19.

This chain uses TRBV27 with TRBJ2-7; 8 bases are a match to TRBD1. The CDR3 has 14 residues. The germline gives CDR1 MNHEY, CDR2 SMNVEV (reference sequence). The junction had 8 bases not matched to a gene; V was cut back by 8 bases and J by 2 bases. The CDR3 sequence: CASRIGQGPYEQYF. The CDR3 bases are TGTGCCAGCCGTATAGGACAGGGCCCCTACGAGCAGTACTTC.

The V and J genes are TRBV4-3 and TRBJ1-5; 7 bases match TRBD1. The germline V gene encodes CDR1 LGHNA and CDR2 YSLEER. The trim removed 0 bases at V and 6 bases at J, leaving 2 bases unmatched. The CDR3 has 14 residues. The CDR3, as DNA: TGCGCCAGCAGCCAAGAGGCAGGGGGTCAGCCCCAGCATTTT. The encoded protein is CASSQEAGGQPQHF.